This TCR beta chain was sequenced during a study of T-cell reconstitution after alpha-beta-depleted transplantation in children. This clonotype has only a few counts. No antigen is known for it. Preparation of the TCRbeta library was carried out with unique molecular identifiers. TCRdb passed the PCR reads through MiXCR, listing each CDR3 protein once. The repertoire holds fewer than 750,000 distinct CDR3 sequences, with about a quarter as singletons. Whole-study results and caveats: After transplant, at about two months, alpha-beta T cells were reportedly derived from several hundred expanded graft clones. Some patients' high day-60 TCRbeta diversity was attributed to recipient cells surviving conditioning. Once a year had passed after transplant, T-cell counts and diversity came mostly from newly produced T cells.

V shed 0 bases and J shed 6 bases, with 10 bases lying between them. Germline assignment: CDR1 SGHNT and CDR2 YYREEE (reference sequence). The CDR3 length is 13 residues. This clonotype was obtained from a boy younger than two with Wiskott-Aldrich syndrome, due to receive a stem cell transplant. The source material was PBMCs, sampled before TCRalphabeta/CD19-depleted stem cell transplant. This chain uses TRBV5-4 with TRBJ2-7, with D possibly being TRBD1 (5 bases). CDR3 nucleotide sequence: TGTGCCAGCAGCTTGGGGACACTTGGCGAGCAGTACTTC. Amino acid sequence: CASSLGTLGEQYF. Combining the CDR3 with reference TRBV5-4 and TRBJ2-7 gives the whole variable domain ETGVTQSPTHLIKTRGQQVTLRCSSQSGHNTVSWYQQALGQGPQFIFQYYREEENGRGNFPPRFSGLQFPNYSSELNVNALELDDSALYLCASSLGTLGEQYFGPGTRLTVT.